This T cell receptor beta chain emerged from a study of blood T cell repertoires in COVID-19. Assay: immunoSEQ multiplex PCR; the TCRdb copy retains only in-frame clones and omits some. The profile shows over 200,000 clones, around 87% of them singletons. The CDR3 is made up of 16 amino acids. CDR1 and CDR2 from the germline V gene are MNHEY and SVGEGT. V lost 5 bases and J lost 4; bases outside the gene matches: 8. The gene calls are TRBV6-2 or TRBV6-3 and TRBJ1-4; 9 nucleotides match TRBD1. Sequenced sample: peripheral blood. This TCR derives from a woman aged 50 to 60 with acute or convalescent COVID-19. This CDR3 is CASSTGGASGNEKLFF. The CDR3 DNA follows: TGTGCCAGCAGTACAGGGGGCGCGAGTGGTAATGAAAAACTGTTTTTT.